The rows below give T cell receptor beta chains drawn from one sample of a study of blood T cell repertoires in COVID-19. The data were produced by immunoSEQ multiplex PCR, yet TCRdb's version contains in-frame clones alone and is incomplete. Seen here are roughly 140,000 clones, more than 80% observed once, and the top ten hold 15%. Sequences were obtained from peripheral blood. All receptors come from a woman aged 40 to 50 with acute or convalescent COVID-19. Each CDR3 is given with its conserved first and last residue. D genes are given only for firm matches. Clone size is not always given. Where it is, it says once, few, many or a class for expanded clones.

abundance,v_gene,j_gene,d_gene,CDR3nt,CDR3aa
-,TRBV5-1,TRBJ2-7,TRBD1,TGCGCCAGCAGCTTGGGGCCTCCTACTACAGGGGTCAGCTCCTACGAGCAGTACTTC,CASSLGPPTTGVSSYEQYF
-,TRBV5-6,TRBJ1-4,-,TGTGCCAGCAGCTTGTTTCGGGCAGGGACATCTAATGAAAAACTGTTTTTT,CASSLFRAGTSNEKLFF
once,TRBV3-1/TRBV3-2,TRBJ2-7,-,TGTGCCAGCAGCCCTAGCGTAGGTTGGGAGCAGTACTTC,CASSPSVGWEQYF
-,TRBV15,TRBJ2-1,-,TGTGCCACCAGCATCCGCCGGAGCGGATACAATGAGCAGTTCTTC,CATSIRRSGYNEQFF
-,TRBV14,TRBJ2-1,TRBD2,TGTGCCAGCAGCCAAGACCGGGACTACGAGGTGGGATGGTGGGATGAGCAGTTCTTC,CASSQDRDYEVGWWDEQFF
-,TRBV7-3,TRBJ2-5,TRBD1,TGTGCCAGCAGCTCGGACAGGCAAGGGACCCAGTACTTC,CASSSDRQGTQYF
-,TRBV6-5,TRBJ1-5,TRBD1,TGTGCCAGCAGACGGGACAGGGATCGCAATCAGCCCCAGCATTTT,CASRRDRDRNQPQHF
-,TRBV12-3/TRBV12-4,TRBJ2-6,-,TGTGCCATTGACACCTCTGGGGCCAACGTCCTGACTTTC,CAIDTSGANVLTF
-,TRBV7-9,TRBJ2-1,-,TGTGCCAGCAGCTTAGACCTAGCGGAGCAGTTCTTC,CASSLDLAEQFF
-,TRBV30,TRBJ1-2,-,TGTGCCTGGAGTGTAGCCAGGTCGGGGGGCTACACCTTC,CAWSVARSGGYTF
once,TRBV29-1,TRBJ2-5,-,TGCAGCGTTGTCCTAGTAGGGACACAACGGAGGGAGACCCAGTACTTC,CSVVLVGTQRRETQYF
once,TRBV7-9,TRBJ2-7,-,TGTGCCAGCAGCCGCGGGGCCCCAAACCGTCACGAGCAGTACTTC,CASSRGAPNRHEQYF
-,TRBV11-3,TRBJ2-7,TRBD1,TGTGCCAGCAGCTTAGATCTGGGGACAGGAGCTCACTACGAGCAGTACTTC,CASSLDLGTGAHYEQYF
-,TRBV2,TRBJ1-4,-,TGTGCCAGCAGCGTTGACAGGTTGGTGTTTTTT,CASSVDRLVFF
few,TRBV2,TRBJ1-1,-,TGTGCCAGCAGTGAAGGGGTTGTGCTGGGCGTTGAAGCTTTCTTT,CASSEGVVLGVEAFF
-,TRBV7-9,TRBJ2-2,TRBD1,TGTGCCAGCAGCTTAAGACAGGGGAACACCGGGGAGCTGTTTTTT,CASSLRQGNTGELFF
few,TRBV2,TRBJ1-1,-,TGTGCCAGCAGTGAATTTTCGGGTATGAACACTGAAGCTTTCTTT,CASSEFSGMNTEAFF
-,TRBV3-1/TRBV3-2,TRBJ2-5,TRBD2,TGTGCCAGCAGCCAGACACTAGCGGGGGGCGGGGAGACCCAGTACTTC,CASSQTLAGGGETQYF
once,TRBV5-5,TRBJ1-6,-,TGTGCCAGCAGCCGGGACACTCTGGGCAATTCACCCCTCCACTTT,CASSRDTLGNSPLHF
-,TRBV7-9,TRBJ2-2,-,TGTGCCAGCGTAGGGGGGGCATATTCCACCGGGGAGCTGTTTTTT,CASVGGAYSTGELFF
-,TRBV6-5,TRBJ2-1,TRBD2,TGTGCCAGCAGTTACTTCCGGGAGGGCCGCGGGAATGAGCAGTTCTTC,CASSYFREGRGNEQFF
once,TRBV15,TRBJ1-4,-,TGTGCCACCAGCAGACCAGGGGCAACTAATGAAAAACTGTTTTTT,CATSRPGATNEKLFF
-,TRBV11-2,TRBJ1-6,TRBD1,TGTGCCAGCAGCTTTAGCCCGGGACAGGATAATTCACCCCTCCACTTT,CASSFSPGQDNSPLHF
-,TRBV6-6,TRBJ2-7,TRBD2,TGTGCCAGCACCCACACTAGCGGGGAGTACGAGCAGTACTTC,CASTHTSGEYEQYF
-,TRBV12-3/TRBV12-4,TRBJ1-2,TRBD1,TGTGCCAGCAGCTGGGGACAGCTCAAGAGGTACACCTTC,CASSWGQLKRYTF
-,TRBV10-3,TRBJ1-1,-,TGTGCCATCAGTGACATAATGACGGGGAACACTGAAGCTTTCTTT,CAISDIMTGNTEAFF
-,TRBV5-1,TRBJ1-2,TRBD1,TGCGCCAGCAGCTCTCGACAGGGGTATCACTATGGCTACACCTTC,CASSSRQGYHYGYTF
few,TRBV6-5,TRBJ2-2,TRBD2,TGTGCCAGCCTAGGACTAGCGGGGGGTACCGGGGAGCTGTTTTTT,CASLGLAGGTGELFF
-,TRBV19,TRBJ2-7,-,TGTGCCAGTAGTATAGCTTGGGCCGACTCCTACGAGCAGTACTTC,CASSIAWADSYEQYF